The clone carrying this TCR beta chain came up a few times. This entry comes from a study of blood T cell repertoires in COVID-19. The overall study: The samples span acute and convalescent COVID-19 from the United States, Italy and Spain.

As processed by the authors: Reference gene primer amplification gave estimated nucleated cell counts. The assay was immunoSEQ multiplex PCR, and TCRdb's table has in-frame clones only and misses some. V and J calls and clone size are as listed in that table; D and trimming were resolved from the DNA. The table shows over 130,000 clones, with about three quarters occurring only once. V was shortened by 0 bases and J by 4 bases, with 15 bases between the two germline ends. This CDR3 has 16 residues. Germline V lookup: CDR1 SGHTA, CDR2 FQGNSA. Sequencing was carried out using peripheral blood. The genes are TRBV7-2 and TRBJ1-1; weak D call: TRBD1 (6 bases). The TCR was taken from a woman over 75 with active or convalescent COVID-19. For the CDR3, the DNA is TGTGCCAGCAGCTTAGCAGGGGGAAGGGGTAGCACTGAAGCTTTCTTT. It codes for CASSLAGGRGSTEAFF.